The 15 T cell receptor beta chains listed next were all sequenced from one sample in a study of T cells in Graves' hyperthyroidism and ophthalmopathy. RNA transcripts gave rise to amplified TCR beta CDR3 regions. When the TCR CDR3 underwent first-round RT-PCR, the HTBI primer set was used. TCRdb itself ran the multiplex PCR reads through MiXCR, one entry per CDR3 protein. The table includes about 530,000 distinct CDR3 sequences, approximately 17% detected once. The sample was blood. These receptors came from a woman under 30 with Graves' ophthalmopathy.

The rearrangement links TRBV3-1 to TRBJ1-6, with D unresolved. CDR1 and CDR2 (germline): LGHDT, YNNKEL (reference sequence). The CDR3 covers 14 residues. The germline V and J ends were trimmed by 6 bases and 5 bases, with 11 bases remaining between them. The CDR3 DNA reads as TGTGCCAGCAGTCACTACCAGGATAATTCACCCCTCCACTTT. Protein product: CASSHYQDNSPLHF.

V and J are TRBV5-1 and TRBJ2-5; 13 bases match TRBD2. The CDR3 sequence is 18 residues long. Unmatched junction bases numbered 13, after V lost 4 bases and J lost 4 bases. The germline V gene encodes CDR1 SGHRS and CDR2 YFSETQ. The CDR3 region is CASSQGTSGAHLSETQYF. The DNA of the CDR3 is TGCGCCAGCAGCCAGGGGACTAGCGGGGCGCATCTATCAGAGACCCAGTACTTC.

The chain combines TRBV7-2 with TRBJ2-3; 7 nucleotides align to TRBD2. The trim removed 1 base at V and 1 base at J, leaving 8 bases unmatched. CDR3 length equals 17 residues. In germline, CDR1 is SGHTA, CDR2 FQGNSA. The CDR3 DNA follows: TGTGCCAGCAGCTTAGGTGCGATGGCGGGAGGCACAGATACGCAGTATTTT. This translates into CASSLGAMAGGTDTQYF.

V gene TRBV4-1 combines with J gene TRBJ2-3; the match to TRBD2 covers 9 bases. Germline V CDR1 and CDR2: MGHRA, YSYEKL. J was trimmed by 10 bases and V by 3 bases; bases with no gene match: 11. There are 15 residues in the CDR3. The CDR3 nucleotides read TGCGCCAGCAGCCAGGAGGGATTTTTAGCGGGGGCGCAGTATTTT. Encoded protein: CASSQEGFLAGAQYF.

The chain links TRBV9 to TRBJ2-1; TRBD2 agrees at 10 bases. With 4 bases clipped from V and 6 bases from J, the junction kept 7 bases outside the gene matches. Germline V gene sequence: CDR1 SGDLS, CDR2 YYNGEE. The CDR3 is 15 residues long. Written as DNA, the CDR3 is TGTGCCAGCAGCAACGGACTAGCGGAGTTCAATGAGCAGTTCTTC. It specifies CASSNGLAEFNEQFF.

This clonotype was counted many times. This chain links TRBV28 with TRBJ2-7; weak D call: TRBD1 (5 bases). V was cut by 3 bases and J by 5 bases, with 14 bases left in between. CDR1 and CDR2 from the germline V gene are MDHEN and SYDVKM. The CDR3 covers 14 residues. The CDR3 region has the DNA TGTGCCAGCAGTTTTTCTTTAGGGGCCGACGAGCAGTACTTC. Its protein product is CASSFSLGADEQYF.

This clonotype came up many times. The J gene is TRBJ2-3, the V gene TRBV27; unclear D gene. Trimming left V 8 bases short and J 6 bases short, with 18 bases between. Per the germline V gene, CDR1 is MNHEY and CDR2 is SMNVEV (reference sequence). There are 14 residues in the CDR3. The CDR3: CASVGSLRPDTQYF. In DNA, the CDR3 is TGTGCCAGCGTCGGTAGCTTACGGCCCGATACGCAGTATTTT.

CDR3 sequence (DNA): TGTGCCAGCAGTTATGCGAGGACAGTGGTAGGGGAGACCCAGTACTTC. Translating gives CASSYARTVVGETQYF. The V gene is TRBV6-5, the J gene TRBJ2-5; a possible D gene is TRBD1 (6 bases). CDR3 size: 16 residues. V lost 3 bases to trimming and J lost 5 bases, with 19 bases between them. The germline V gene has CDR1 MNHEY and CDR2 SVGAGI.

This clonotype showed up many times. This chain joins TRBV4-2 and TRBJ2-2; 7 bases match TRBD1. Germline CDR1 reads LGHNA; CDR2 reads YNFKEQ. This CDR3 spans 14 amino acids. The V and J ends lost 4 bases and 2 bases, in that order; junction bases with no gene match: 1. In nucleotides, the CDR3 is TGTGCCAGCAGCCGGGACAGCAACACCGGGGAGCTGTTTTTT. This encodes CASSRDSNTGELFF.

The rearrangement uses TRBV9 and TRBJ1-2, with 9 bases matching TRBD1. Germline V gene sequence: CDR1 SGDLS, CDR2 YYNGEE. Trimming took 3 bases from V and 4 from J; bases not matched to a gene: 4. The CDR3 covers 14 residues. The CDR3 DNA sequence: TGTGCCAGCAGCGCAGGGGGACAGGGCTATGGCTACACCTTC. This encodes CASSAGGQGYGYTF.

At least ten counts were recorded for this clonotype. This chain uses TRBV2 with TRBJ1-5; TRBD1 aligns across 8 bases. The CDR3 is 17 amino acids. Germline V gene lookup returns CDR1 SNHLY and CDR2 FYNNEI. Trimming removed 4 bases from V and 0 bases from J; junction bases left unmatched: 8. For the CDR3, the DNA is TGTGCCAGCAGTGCGGACAGGGCCTCCTATAGCAATCAGCCCCAGCATTTT. Protein sequence: CASSADRASYSNQPQHF. Filled out from reference TRBV2 and TRBJ1-5, the complete variable domain reads EPEVTQTPSHQVTQMGQEVILRCVPISNHLYFYWYRQILGQKVEFLVSFYNNEISEKSEIFDDQFSVERPDGSNFTLKIRSTKLEDSAMYFCASSADRASYSNQPQHFGDGTRLSIL.

This clonotype showed up many times. The chain links TRBV7-2 to TRBJ2-1; TRBD2 matches 9 bases. Germline CDR1 reads SGHTA; CDR2 reads FQGNSA. V dropped 4 bases and J dropped 3; count of bases not matched to a gene: 7. The CDR3 extends over 16 amino acids. CDR3 amino acids: CASSYSSGENYNEQFF. The CDR3 DNA reads TGTGCCAGCAGCTACTCTAGCGGGGAAAACTACAATGAGCAGTTCTTC.

The chain couples TRBV7-9 to TRBJ1-5, with TRBD1 as a possible D gene (5 bases). In germline, CDR1 is SEHNR, CDR2 FQNEAQ (reference sequence). The V gene lost 5 bases and the J gene lost 0 bases, with 5 bases spanning the gap. The CDR3 has 13 amino acids. CDR3 DNA sequence: TGTGCCAGCAGCGGGACTAGCAATCAGCCCCAGCATTTT. Translating gives CASSGTSNQPQHF.

This clonotype was seen a few times. The chain carries TRBV20-1 and TRBJ1-1; maybe TRBD1 (6 bases). The CDR3 is made up of 12 amino acids. V lost 6 bases and J lost 3, with 11 bases in between. Germline CDR1 is DFQATT and CDR2 is SNEGSKA (reference sequence). The CDR3 region is CSAIPGDTEAFF. The CDR3, as DNA: TGCAGTGCCATTCCAGGGGACACTGAAGCTTTCTTT.

The V call is TRBV4-1, the J call TRBJ1-5; D is perhaps TRBD1 (5 bases). Trimming pared 1 base from V and 7 bases from J, leaving 11 bases between. The CDR3 contains 14 residues. Germline-derived CDR1 and CDR2 are MGHRA and YSYEKL. Here the CDR3 reads CASSQVKGSQPQHF. CDR3 bases: TGCGCCAGCAGCCAAGTGAAGGGGAGCCAGCCCCAGCATTTT.